This TCR beta chain is drawn from a study of control samples from healthy donors and cancer patients. Produced via immunoSEQ multiplex PCR; TCRdb's table is partial and in-frame only. This table has about 160,000 clones, 70% to 90% appearing once. Germline CDR1 reads SGHTA; CDR2 reads FQGTGA. CDR3 length: 14 residues. The ends were cut back, 0 bases at V and 7 bases at J, with 9 bases in the middle. This chain connects TRBV7-3 to TRBJ2-2; possibly TRBD1 for D (5 bases). The sequence derives from a man aged 25 to 45 in good health. The sequenced material came from blood. The CDR3 reads CASSLTGRNGELFF. The CDR3 DNA reads as TGTGCCAGCAGCTTAACGGGGCGGAACGGGGAGCTGTTTTTT.